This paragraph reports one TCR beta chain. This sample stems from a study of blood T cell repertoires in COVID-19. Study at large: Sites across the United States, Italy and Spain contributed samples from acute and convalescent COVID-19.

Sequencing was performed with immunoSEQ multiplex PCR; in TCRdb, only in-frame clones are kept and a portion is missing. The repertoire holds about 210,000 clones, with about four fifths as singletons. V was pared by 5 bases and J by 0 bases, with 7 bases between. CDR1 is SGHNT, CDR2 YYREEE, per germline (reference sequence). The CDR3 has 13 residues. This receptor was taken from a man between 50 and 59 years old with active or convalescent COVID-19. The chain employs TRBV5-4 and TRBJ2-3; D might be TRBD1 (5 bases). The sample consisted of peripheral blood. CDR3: CASRPGSTDTQYF. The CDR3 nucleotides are TGTGCCAGCAGACCAGGGAGCACAGATACGCAGTATTTT.